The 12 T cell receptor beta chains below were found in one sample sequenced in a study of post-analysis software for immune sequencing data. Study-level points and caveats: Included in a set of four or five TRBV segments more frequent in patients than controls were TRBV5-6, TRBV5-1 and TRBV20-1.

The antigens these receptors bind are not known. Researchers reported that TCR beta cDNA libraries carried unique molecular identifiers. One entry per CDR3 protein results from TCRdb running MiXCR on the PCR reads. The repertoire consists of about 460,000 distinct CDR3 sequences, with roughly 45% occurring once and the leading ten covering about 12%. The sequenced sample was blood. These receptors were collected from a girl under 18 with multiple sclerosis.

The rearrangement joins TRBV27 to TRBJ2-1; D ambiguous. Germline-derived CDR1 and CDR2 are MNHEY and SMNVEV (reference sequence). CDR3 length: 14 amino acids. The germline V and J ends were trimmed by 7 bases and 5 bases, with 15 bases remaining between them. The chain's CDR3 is CASTDSPPHNEQFF. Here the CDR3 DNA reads TGTGCCAGCACTGACTCCCCCCCTCACAATGAGCAGTTCTTC.

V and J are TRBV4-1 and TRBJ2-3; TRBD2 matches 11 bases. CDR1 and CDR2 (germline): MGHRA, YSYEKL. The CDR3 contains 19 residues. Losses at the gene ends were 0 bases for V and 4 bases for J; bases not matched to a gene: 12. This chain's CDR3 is CASSQDRLAGRGRADTQYF. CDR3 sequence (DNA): TGCGCCAGCAGCCAAGATCGACTAGCGGGAAGGGGACGGGCAGATACGCAGTATTTT.

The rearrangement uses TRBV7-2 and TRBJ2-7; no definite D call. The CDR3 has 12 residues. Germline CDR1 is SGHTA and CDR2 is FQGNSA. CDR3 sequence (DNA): TGTGCGCCCCGGTGGAGCTCCTACGAGCAGTACTTC. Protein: CAPRWSSYEQYF.

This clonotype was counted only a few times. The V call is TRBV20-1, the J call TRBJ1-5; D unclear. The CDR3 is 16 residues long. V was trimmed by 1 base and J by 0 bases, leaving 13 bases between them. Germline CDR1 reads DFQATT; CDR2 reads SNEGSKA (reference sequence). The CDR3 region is CSARAHGSDSNQPQHF. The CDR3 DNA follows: TGCAGTGCTAGAGCCCATGGGTCCGATAGCAATCAGCCCCAGCATTTT.

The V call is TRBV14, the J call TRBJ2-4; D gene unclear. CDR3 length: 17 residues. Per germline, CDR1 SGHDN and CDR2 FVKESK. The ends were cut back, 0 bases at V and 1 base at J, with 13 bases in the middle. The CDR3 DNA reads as TGTGCCAGCAGCCAAGATTACGGCGGTACGGCCAAAAACATTCAGTACTTC. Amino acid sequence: CASSQDYGGTAKNIQYF. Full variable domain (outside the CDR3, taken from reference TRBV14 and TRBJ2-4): EAGVTQFPSHSVIEKGQTVTLRCDPISGHDNLYWYRRVMGKEIKFLLHFVKESKQDESGMPNNRFLAERTGGTYSTLKVQPAELEDSGVYFCASSQDYGGTAKNIQYFGAGTRLSVL.

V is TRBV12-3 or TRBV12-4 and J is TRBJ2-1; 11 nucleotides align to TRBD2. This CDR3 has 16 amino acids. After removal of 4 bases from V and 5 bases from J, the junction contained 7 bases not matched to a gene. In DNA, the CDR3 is TGTGCCAGCAGTTCATTGACTAGCGGGACCGACAATGAGCAGTTCTTC. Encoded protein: CASSSLTSGTDNEQFF.

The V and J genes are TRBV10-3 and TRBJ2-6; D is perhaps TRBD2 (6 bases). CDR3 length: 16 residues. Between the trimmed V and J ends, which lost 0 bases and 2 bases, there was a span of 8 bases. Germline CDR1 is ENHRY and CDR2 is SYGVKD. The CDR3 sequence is CAISESTGAGANVLTF. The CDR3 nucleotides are TGTGCCATCAGTGAGTCAACGGGGGCTGGGGCCAACGTCCTGACTTTC.

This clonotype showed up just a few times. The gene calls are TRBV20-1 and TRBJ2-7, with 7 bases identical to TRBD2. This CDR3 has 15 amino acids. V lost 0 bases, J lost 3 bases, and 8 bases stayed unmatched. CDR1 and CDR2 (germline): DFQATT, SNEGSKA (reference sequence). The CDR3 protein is CSARDPGTKSYEQYF. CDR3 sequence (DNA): TGCAGTGCTAGAGACCCCGGGACTAAGAGCTACGAGCAGTACTTC.

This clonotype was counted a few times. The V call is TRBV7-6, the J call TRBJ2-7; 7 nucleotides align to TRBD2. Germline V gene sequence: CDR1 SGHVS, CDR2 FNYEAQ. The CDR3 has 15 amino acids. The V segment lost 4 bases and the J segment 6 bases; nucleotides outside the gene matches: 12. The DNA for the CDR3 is TGTGCCAGCAGCTCTAGCGGAGGGACTCCGGGCGAGCAGTACTTC. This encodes CASSSSGGTPGEQYF.

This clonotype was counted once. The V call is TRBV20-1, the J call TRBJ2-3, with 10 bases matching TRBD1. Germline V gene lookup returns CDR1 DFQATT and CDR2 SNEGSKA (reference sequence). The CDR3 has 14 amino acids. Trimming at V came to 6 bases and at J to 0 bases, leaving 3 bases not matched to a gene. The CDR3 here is CSARQGASTDTQYF. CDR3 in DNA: TGCAGTGCCAGACAGGGGGCGAGCACAGATACGCAGTATTTT.

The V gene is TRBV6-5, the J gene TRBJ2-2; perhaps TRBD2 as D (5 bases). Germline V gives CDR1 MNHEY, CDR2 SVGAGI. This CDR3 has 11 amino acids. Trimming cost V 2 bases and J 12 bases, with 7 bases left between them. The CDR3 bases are TGTGCCAGCAGTTACGCGGGTAAGCTGTTTTTT. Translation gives CASSYAGKLFF.

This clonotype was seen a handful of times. As DNA, the CDR3 is TGCAGCGCCAATGCTGGAGTAGGCTACACCTTC. It translates to CSANAGVGYTF. The V and J genes are TRBV29-1 and TRBJ1-2; D is unclear. V was clipped by 7 bases and J by 8 bases, with 14 bases between them. Germline CDR1 reads SQVTM; CDR2 reads ANQGSEA. The CDR3 spans 11 residues.